This T cell receptor (beta chain) was sequenced during a study of Ad26.COV2.S vaccination and SARS-CoV-2 variants. Losses at the gene ends were 5 bases for V and 4 bases for J; bases not matched to a gene: 5. Germline V gene lookup returns CDR1 MDHEN and CDR2 SYDVKM. CDR3 size: 14 residues. Treatment specified: roughly 19 received Ad26.COV2.S at low or high dose, single or two shots; a few received placebo; per-sample allocation not given. Sampling took place 63 days after the first vaccine or placebo injection. Findings and caveats of the study: Vaccinees displayed broader spike-specific TCR repertoires than placebo recipients. People who got the vaccine or the placebo had similar non-spike TCR breadth.

Comment on this clone: Its antigen is as yet unknown.

The method was immunoSEQ multiplex PCR; TCRdb's version includes in-frame clones alone and lacks a portion of them. The table lists 350,000 to 450,000 clones, over 80% of them singletons. The chain is built from TRBV28 and TRBJ2-7; 10 bases are a match to TRBD1. This receptor was taken from a person aged 18-60 years who received the Ad26.COV2.S COVID-19 vaccine or a placebo. Here the sequenced sample was peripheral blood, taken in a trial of Ad26.COV2.S vaccine versus placebo. CDR3 protein: CASSGDRGPYEQYF. DNA for the CDR3: TGTGCCAGCAGTGGGGACAGGGGACCATACGAGCAGTACTTC. The whole variable domain, filled in from reference TRBV28 and TRBJ2-7, reads DVKVTQSSRYLVKRTGEKVFLECVQDMDHENMFWYRQDPGLGLRLIYFSYDVKMKEKGDIPEGYSVSREKKERFSLILESASTNQTSMYLCASSGDRGPYEQYFGPGTRLTVT.